The 32 T cell receptor beta chains in this list originate from one sample, sequenced in a study of blood T cell repertoires in COVID-19. Using immunoSEQ multiplex PCR, the repertoire was profiled, and TCRdb retains in-frame clones only, with some absent. The sample lists about 310,000 clones, around 87% occurring once. Input material: peripheral blood. The receptors here all came from a man aged 50-60 years with active or convalescent COVID-19.

The V call is TRBV15, the J call TRBJ1-2, with D unclear. The CDR3 runs to 18 residues. The V gene's germline CDR1 is LNHNV and CDR2 YYDKDF (reference sequence). Deletions cut 0 bases from V and 8 bases from J, with 25 bases between. The CDR3 sequence: CATSRDLEAGGANPGYTF. The CDR3 coding sequence is TGTGCCACCAGCAGAGATTTAGAAGCGGGAGGAGCCAACCCAGGCTACACCTTC. Using reference TRBV15 and TRBJ1-2 for the parts outside the CDR3, the full variable domain is DAMVIQNPRYQVTQFGKPVTLSCSQTLNHNVMYWYQQKSSQAPKLLFHYYDKDFNNEADTPDNFQSRRPNTSFCFLDIRSPGLGDTAMYLCATSRDLEAGGANPGYTFGSGTRLTVV.

This chain joins TRBV2 and TRBJ2-5; 10 bases map to TRBD2. After removal of 5 bases from V and 6 bases from J, the junction contained 15 bases not matched to a gene. This CDR3 contains 17 residues. The germline CDR1 and CDR2 sequences are SNHLY and FYNNEI. The CDR3 sequence is CASSNYASGSGAKTQYF. The DNA of the CDR3 is TGTGCCAGCAGTAACTATGCTAGCGGGAGCGGTGCGAAGACCCAGTACTTC.

The chain combines TRBV7-2 with TRBJ2-3, with TRBD1 matching over 7 bases. V gave up 2 bases and J gave up 6 bases; unmatched junction bases: 11. Germline values: CDR1 SGHTA, CDR2 FQGNSA. The CDR3 runs to 16 residues. DNA of the CDR3: TGTGCCAGCAGCTTATCCCGGGACAGACTGTATGATACGCAGTATTTT. Encoded protein: CASSLSRDRLYDTQYF.

This chain joins TRBV9 and TRBJ2-6; D remains unclear. V was shortened by 3 bases and J by 0 bases, with 10 bases between the two germline ends. The CDR3 loop spans 16 amino acids. Per the germline V gene, CDR1 is SGDLS and CDR2 is YYNGEE. The CDR3 loop is CASSEEVSSGANVLTF. DNA of the CDR3: TGTGCCAGCAGCGAAGAGGTTTCCTCTGGGGCCAACGTCCTGACTTTC.

In nucleotides, the CDR3 is TGTGCCAGCAGCTTAGGGGGACACCCCTATGGCTACACCTTC. The encoded protein is CASSLGGHPYGYTF. The rearrangement joins TRBV7-8 to TRBJ1-2, with D possibly TRBD1 on 6 matching bases. Germline CDR1 SGHVS, CDR2 FQNEAQ. The CDR3 totals 14 residues. V was cut by 1 base and J by 4 bases, with 10 bases left in between.

This chain links TRBV10-3 with TRBJ2-7, with TRBD2 matching over 7 bases. CDR3 length: 14 amino acids. CDR1 and CDR2 (germline): ENHRY, SYGVKD. The V and J ends lost 6 bases and 3 bases, in that order; junction bases with no gene match: 8. The CDR3 sequence: CAIRGGSGYYEQYF. CDR3 nucleotide sequence: TGTGCCATCAGGGGCGGGAGCGGGTACTACGAGCAGTACTTC.

The V and J genes are TRBV6-1 and TRBJ1-1, with unresolved D. Germline V gives CDR1 MNHNS, CDR2 SASEGT. Deletions cut 3 bases from V and 8 bases from J, with 10 bases between. This CDR3 is built from 12 residues. The CDR3 sequence is CASSDQQREAFF. In DNA form, the CDR3 reads TGTGCCAGCAGTGACCAACAGCGGGAAGCTTTCTTT.

The gene calls are TRBV5-1 and TRBJ2-2, with D tentatively TRBD2 (6 bases). Germline CDR1 reads SGHRS; CDR2 reads YFSETQ. V was trimmed by 1 base and J by 5 bases, leaving 15 bases between them. The CDR3 consists of 16 residues. CDR3: CASSLPRGVGTGELFF. The CDR3, as DNA: TGCGCCAGCAGCTTGCCCCGCGGGGTGGGAACCGGGGAGCTGTTTTTT.

The chain is built from TRBV2 and TRBJ2-3, with 8 bases matching TRBD2. The CDR3 is 15 residues long. Germline CDR1 is SNHLY and CDR2 is FYNNEI. Trimming removed 4 bases from V and 0 bases from J; junction bases left unmatched: 3. As DNA, the CDR3 is TGTGCCAGCAGTGCGCCTAGCGGGAGCACAGATACGCAGTATTTT. It specifies CASSAPSGSTDTQYF.

This chain links TRBV6-2 or TRBV6-3 with TRBJ1-5; D not certain. Germline V gives CDR1 MNHEY, CDR2 SVGEGT. Trimming shortened V by 4 bases and J by 5 bases, and 6 bases separated the two germline ends. The CDR3 runs to 12 residues. The CDR3 reads CASSLNYQPQHF. In nucleotides, the CDR3 is TGTGCCAGCAGTTTGAACTATCAGCCCCAGCATTTT.

This clone was found once. J is TRBJ2-3 and V is TRBV10-3; 8 positions agree with TRBD1. Germline CDR1 ENHRY, CDR2 SYGVKD. The CDR3 spans 17 residues. After removal of 3 bases from V and 0 bases from J, the junction contained 8 bases not matched to a gene. The CDR3 here is CAISDGGRTGSTDTQYF. CDR3 DNA sequence: TGTGCCATCAGTGACGGCGGGCGGACAGGGAGCACAGATACGCAGTATTTT.

The V gene is TRBV5-1, the J gene TRBJ1-1; TRBD1 is a possible D gene (5 bases). The CDR3 length is 13 residues. Trimming removed 3 bases at V and 5 bases at J, with 11 bases between. CDR1 and CDR2 from the germline V gene are SGHRS and YFSETQ. CDR3 coding DNA: TGCGCCAGCAGCTCCGGACACAAGACTGAAGCTTTCTTT. Residues: CASSSGHKTEAFF.

The chain links TRBV5-6 to TRBJ1-5, with D possibly matching TRBD1 (6 bases). The germline CDR1 and CDR2 sequences are SGHDT and YYEEEE. The V end lost 4 bases, the J end lost 5 bases, and 16 bases lay between the germline ends. The CDR3 sequence is 15 residues long. The CDR3 bases are TGTGCCAGCAGCCCCGGGAGGGACATCTATCAGCCCCAGCATTTT. Its translation is CASSPGRDIYQPQHF. The whole variable domain, remainder taken from reference TRBV5-6 and TRBJ1-5, is DAGVTQSPTHLIKTRGQQVTLRCSPKSGHDTVSWYQQALGQGPQFIFQYYEEEERQRGNFPDRFSGHQFPNYSSELNVNALLLGDSALYLCASSPGRDIYQPQHFGDGTRLSIL.

The chain has TRBV5-5 and TRBJ2-3; D uncertain. V shed 0 bases and J shed 8 bases, with 10 bases lying between them. The V gene's germline CDR1 is SGHKS and CDR2 YYEKEE (reference sequence). This CDR3 is built from 13 residues. The CDR3 DNA sequence: TGTGCCAGCAGCTTGGAGGTGAGAGGTACGCAGTATTTT. Translation gives CASSLEVRGTQYF.

J is TRBJ1-1 and V is TRBV7-9, with D possibly TRBD1 on 6 matching bases. Trimming removed 5 bases from V and 4 bases from J, with 23 bases in between. The V gene's germline CDR1 is SEHNR and CDR2 FQNEAQ (reference sequence). The CDR3 has 17 residues. CDR3 nucleotides: TGTGCCAGCAGCCCTCGAGCTCAACAGGGTCTCGGCACTGAAGCTTTCTTT. As protein: CASSPRAQQGLGTEAFF.

The J gene is TRBJ1-6, the V gene TRBV28, with D possibly being TRBD1 (5 bases). The CDR3 is 17 amino acids. Deletions cut 2 bases from V and 7 bases from J, with 18 bases between. The germline V gene encodes CDR1 MDHEN and CDR2 SYDVKM. CDR3 residues: CASSLSIGQGSNSPLHF. For the CDR3, the DNA is TGTGCCAGCAGTTTAAGTATCGGGCAGGGTTCCAATTCACCCCTCCACTTT.

The rearrangement joins TRBV19 to TRBJ2-7; 9 nucleotides align to TRBD1. Per germline, CDR1 LNHDA and CDR2 SQIVND (reference sequence). The CDR3 totals 13 residues. J gave up 5 bases and V 6 bases, and 5 bases lay outside the gene matches. The CDR3, as DNA: TGTGCCAGTAGCCGAGACAGGGGGAACGAGCAGTACTTC. This codes for CASSRDRGNEQYF.

The V gene is TRBV4-3, the J gene TRBJ2-2, with TRBD1 matching 10 bases. Germline V gene lookup returns CDR1 LGHNA and CDR2 YSLEER. This CDR3 region has 15 residues. J gave up 3 bases and V 3 bases, and 1 base lay outside the gene matches. CDR3 nucleotide sequence: TGCGCCAGCAGCCAGGACAGGGGGTACACCGGGGAGCTGTTTTTT. This gives the protein CASSQDRGYTGELFF.

The chain links TRBV3-1 (or the pseudogene TRBV3-2) to TRBJ1-1; weak D call: TRBD1 (5 bases). V shed 7 bases and J shed 3 bases, with 15 bases lying between them. The CDR3 is made up of 14 amino acids. CDR1 and CDR2 from the germline V gene are LGHDT and YNNKEL (reference sequence). The DNA of the CDR3 is TGTGCCAGCAACAACGGGGGGTTGCACACTGAAGCTTTCTTT. Translation gives CASNNGGLHTEAFF.

Only a few counts were recorded for this clone. The chain recombines TRBV11-2 with TRBJ1-6; D is undetermined. The germline V gene has CDR1 SGHAT and CDR2 FQNNGV. This CDR3 is built from 12 residues. V was shortened by 1 base and J by 10 bases, with 5 bases between the two germline ends. The CDR3 here is CASSLAPSPLHF. In nucleotides, the CDR3 is TGTGCCAGCAGCTTAGCTCCGTCACCCCTCCACTTT.

The chain has TRBV4-1 and TRBJ2-5, with 14 bases lining up with TRBD2. Germline CDR1 reads MGHRA; CDR2 reads YSYEKL. The CDR3 length is 16 residues. V lost 1 base and J lost 6; bases outside the gene matches: 4. The CDR3 is CASSQGTSGRIKTQYF. The CDR3 region has the DNA TGCGCCAGCAGCCAAGGGACTAGCGGGAGGATAAAGACCCAGTACTTC.

This rearrangement joins TRBV6-6 to TRBJ2-7; tentatively, D is TRBD1 (6 bases). V was pared by 0 bases and J by 6 bases, with 15 bases between. From germline, CDR1 is MNHNY and CDR2 SVGAGI (reference sequence). This CDR3 is 15 amino acids long. The CDR3 spells CASSYSRAEGGEQYF. CDR3 bases: TGTGCCAGCAGTTACTCGAGGGCGGAAGGGGGCGAGCAGTACTTC.

The chain recombines TRBV6-5 with TRBJ2-7, with TRBD1 matching 9 bases. Germline-derived CDR1 and CDR2 are MNHEY and SVGAGI. The V and J ends lost 6 bases and 7 bases, in that order; junction bases with no gene match: 13. The CDR3 runs 15 residues. DNA of the CDR3: TGTGCCAGCAGCTTTCGGGGGACAGGGATGAGGGAGCAGTACTTC. As protein: CASSFRGTGMREQYF.

V and J are TRBV2 and TRBJ1-1; a weak D match, TRBD1 (5 bases). CDR1 and CDR2 from the germline V gene are SNHLY and FYNNEI. CDR3 size: 12 residues. Trimming shortened V by 7 bases and J by 4 bases, and 10 bases separated the two germline ends. The CDR3 reads CASMGGSTEAFF. The CDR3 bases are TGTGCCAGCATGGGGGGGTCCACTGAAGCTTTCTTT.

This clone was counted a few times. The V and J genes are TRBV5-3 and TRBJ2-7, with D possibly being TRBD1 (6 bases). TRBV5-3 is designated an ORF whose function remains uncertain. Between the trimmed V and J ends, which lost 0 bases and 0 bases, there was a span of 13 bases. This CDR3 has 16 amino acids. In DNA, the CDR3 is TGTGCCAGAAGCTTGGGTCTACAGGGTACCTCCTACGAGCAGTACTTC. This sequence encodes CARSLGLQGTSYEQYF.

The chain's CDR3 is CASSASGGELFF. As DNA, the CDR3 is TGTGCCAGCAGCGCGAGCGGCGGGGAGCTGTTTTTT. The chain is built from TRBV9 and TRBJ2-2; D is perhaps TRBD2 (5 bases). This CDR3 is 12 amino acids long. CDR1 and CDR2 from the germline V gene are SGDLS and YYNGEE. Trimming took off 3 bases at V and 7 bases at J, with 7 bases between the two ends.

The chain carries TRBV10-3 and TRBJ1-1; tentative D call: TRBD1 (6 bases). V shed 7 bases and J shed 5 bases, with 14 bases lying between them. The germline CDR1 and CDR2 sequences are ENHRY and SYGVKD. The CDR3 contains 13 residues. The DNA for the CDR3 is TGTGCCATCAACCAGGGGCAGGCGACTGAAGCTTTCTTT. Residues: CAINQGQATEAFF.

The chain employs TRBV29-1 and TRBJ2-5; 7 nucleotides agree with TRBD1. The CDR3 has 14 residues. CDR1 is SQVTM, CDR2 ANQGSEA, per germline. Trimming at V came to 7 bases and at J to 0 bases, leaving 8 bases not matched to a gene. CDR3 coding DNA: TGCAGCGCCCCGACAGGGTTCGACCAAGAGACCCAGTACTTC. Translating gives CSAPTGFDQETQYF.

The CDR3 region has the DNA TGTGCCAGCAGGGGCAGGGGTTTTCAGCCCCAGCATTTT. This encodes CASRGRGFQPQHF. The V gene is TRBV28, the J gene TRBJ1-5; possible D gene TRBD1, 6 bases. Germline V gene lookup returns CDR1 MDHEN and CDR2 SYDVKM. With 6 bases removed from V and 6 bases from J, the gap between germline ends came to 12 bases. This CDR3 contains 13 residues.

This chain connects TRBV2 to TRBJ1-6; D gene unclear. V lost 4 bases, J lost 0 bases, and 10 bases lay in between. The CDR3 is made up of 16 amino acids. Germline-derived CDR1 and CDR2 are SNHLY and FYNNEI. The CDR3 loop reads CASSGPGSSYNSPLHF. CDR3 nucleotide sequence: TGTGCCAGCAGTGGCCCGGGGAGCTCCTATAATTCACCCCTCCACTTT.

The chain links TRBV9 to TRBJ2-4; 7 bases align to TRBD2. Germline-derived CDR1 and CDR2 are SGDLS and YYNGEE. The CDR3 covers 15 residues. V shed 0 bases and J 8 bases; nucleotides not matched to a gene: 8. For the CDR3, the DNA is TGTGCCAGCAGCGTAGAGGCGAGCGGGGTGGACATTCAGTACTTC. It is translated as CASSVEASGVDIQYF. The full variable domain, its missing parts supplied by reference TRBV9 and TRBJ2-4, is DSGVTQTPKHLITATGQRVTLRCSPRSGDLSVYWYQQSLDQGLQFLIQYYNGEERAKGNILERFSAQQFPDLHSELNLSSLELGDSALYFCASSVEASGVDIQYFGAGTRLSVL.

This clone is a singleton in its sample. The identical CDR3 is also encoded by other nucleotide sequences in the sample. The gene calls are TRBV10-3 and TRBJ1-1; 8 bases match TRBD1. Trimming took 6 bases from V and 0 from J; bases not matched to a gene: 3. CDR1 ENHRY and CDR2 SYGVKD come from the germline V gene. The CDR3 contains 14 residues. As DNA, the CDR3 is TGTGCCATCAGCCGACAGGGGATGAACACTGAAGCTTTCTTT. Translation: CAISRQGMNTEAFF.